This T cell receptor (beta chain) derives from a study of blood T cell repertoires in COVID-19. About the study: Sources were T cells, B-cell-depleted T cells, or PBMCs; the material itself was cDNA or gDNA.

Participants reported their clinical history, and cohort assignment relied on those reports. Germline V gene data show CDR1 as MGHRA and CDR2 as YSYEKL. V lost 5 bases and J 2 bases, leaving 19 bases between the germline ends. This CDR3 has 16 residues. Sequencing used immunoSEQ multiplex PCR; TCRdb keeps in-frame clones, though not all of them. The table has 140,000 to 150,000 clones, about nine tenths seen once; the top ten hold approximately 4.5%. What was sequenced was PBMCs or T cells enriched from blood (not recorded which). V gene TRBV4-1 combines with J gene TRBJ2-7; D might be TRBD2 (5 bases). This sequence was found in a man in his forties or fifties who had recovered from COVID-19. CDR3 in DNA: TGCGCCAGCAGCGAAAGGGAGCGGCGGAGGACCTACGAGCAGTACTTC. Its translation is CASSERERRRTYEQYF.